The next 22 T cell receptor beta chains were all read from a single sample in a study of identical twins. TCRdb independently ran MiXCR on the 5' RACE reads; one entry per CDR3 protein. The data show 450,000 or so distinct CDR3 sequences, about 13% seen once. These data were likewise used in another study, on yellow fever vaccine responses in identical twins.

Sequenced: CD4+ T cells sorted from blood. The receptors were gathered from a woman aged 18-29 years in good health.

This clonotype was found a few times. The chain links TRBV3-1 to TRBJ1-1; D may be TRBD1 (6 bases). This CDR3 is 12 amino acids long. Germline-derived CDR1 and CDR2 are LGHDT and YNNKEL (reference sequence). V lost 4 bases and J 11 bases, leaving 14 bases between the germline ends. CDR3 sequence (DNA): TGTGCCAGCAGCCCGAGGGTGGGGGCGGCTTTCTTT. The encoded protein is CASSPRVGAAFF.

V usage is TRBV7-9 and J usage is TRBJ2-7; 9 bases align to TRBD2. V was clipped by 5 bases and J by 2 bases; unmatched bases: 13. The CDR3 sequence is 17 residues long. Germline loops: CDR1 SEHNR, CDR2 FQNEAQ (reference sequence). CDR3 coding DNA: TGTGCCAGCAGCCCCCCCCTTGGCCTAGCGGGGACCTACGAGCAGTACTTC. Its translation is CASSPPLGLAGTYEQYF.

The CDR3 sequence: CASSFASQGARKTQYF. CDR3 nucleotide sequence: TGTGCCAGCAGCTTTGCTAGCCAGGGGGCGAGGAAGACCCAGTACTTC. The chain joins TRBV11-2 to TRBJ2-5; 8 bases line up with TRBD1. Trimming cost V 3 bases and J 6 bases; bases outside gene matches: 12. Germline values: CDR1 SGHAT, CDR2 FQNNGV. The CDR3 is 16 amino acids.

A few counts support this clonotype. The CDR3 region is CAISAASGSGNEQFF. For the CDR3, the DNA is TGTGCCATCAGTGCCGCTAGCGGGAGCGGCAATGAGCAGTTCTTC. V usage is TRBV10-3 and J usage is TRBJ2-1, with 10 positions matching TRBD2. Germline V gives CDR1 ENHRY, CDR2 SYGVKD. V was pared by 4 bases and J by 6 bases, with 6 bases of the junction left unmatched. CDR3 length: 15 amino acids.

The V call is TRBV2, the J call TRBJ2-7, with 9 bases fitting TRBD1. The V gene's germline CDR1 is SNHLY and CDR2 FYNNEI. The J segment lost 3 bases and the V segment lost 6 bases, leaving 9 bases of the junction unmatched. This CDR3 contains 15 residues. For the CDR3, the DNA is TGTGCCAGCAGAGACAGGGGGAGGCGGTACTACGAGCAGTACTTC. Protein sequence: CASRDRGRRYYEQYF.

This clonotype was observed once. J is TRBJ2-1 and V is TRBV12-3 or TRBV12-4, with TRBD2 matching over 16 bases. J gave up 5 bases and V 5 bases, and 9 bases lay outside the gene matches. CDR3 size: 18 residues. The CDR3 sequence is CASSPGTSGRVEHNEQFF. The CDR3 coding sequence is TGTGCCAGCAGTCCCGGGACTAGCGGGAGGGTTGAACACAATGAGCAGTTCTTC.

This clonotype was observed many times. The chain is built from TRBV7-2 and TRBJ2-4, with 10 bases lining up with TRBD1. V was pared by 4 bases and J by 2 bases, with 8 bases of the junction left unmatched. Germline V gene data show CDR1 as SGHTA and CDR2 as FQGNSA. This CDR3 comprises 17 residues. CDR3 DNA: TGTGCCAGCAGCTCCAGACAGGGGGCTACGACCAAAAACATTCAGTACTTC. Translating it yields CASSSRQGATTKNIQYF. The full variable domain, completed using reference TRBV7-2 and TRBJ2-4, is GAGVSQSPSNKVTEKGKDVELRCDPISGHTALYWYRQSLGQGLEFLIYFQGNSAPDKSGLPSDRFSAERTGGSVSTLTIQRTQQEDSAVYLCASSSRQGATTKNIQYFGAGTRLSVL.

The V and J genes are TRBV4-3 and TRBJ2-4; D is unclear. Germline V gives CDR1 LGHNA, CDR2 YSLEER. CDR3 length: 13 residues. The ends were cut back, 2 bases at V and 5 bases at J, with 7 bases in the middle. DNA of the CDR3: TGCGCCAGCAGCCAAAGTCGACAAAACATTCAGTACTTC. The encoded protein is CASSQSRQNIQYF.

At least ten counts were recorded for this clonotype. The chain employs TRBV10-3 and TRBJ2-1; TRBD1 is a possible D gene (5 bases). The CDR3 extends over 15 amino acids. Deletions cut 5 bases from V and 3 bases from J, with 14 bases between. Germline V gene lookup returns CDR1 ENHRY and CDR2 SYGVKD. DNA of the CDR3: TGTGCCATCAGTATCAGGGCCGCGTACTACAATGAGCAGTTCTTC. Residues: CAISIRAAYYNEQFF.

The chain combines TRBV30 with TRBJ2-2; D is unclear. There are 17 residues in the CDR3. Germline loops: CDR1 GTSNPN, CDR2 SVGIG (reference sequence). V was clipped by 3 bases and J by 1 base, with 18 bases between them. The CDR3 sequence: CAWRSRPPGRNTGELFF. CDR3 nucleotide sequence: TGTGCCTGGAGATCAAGACCCCCAGGAAGGAACACCGGGGAGCTGTTTTTT. The full variable domain, its missing parts supplied by reference TRBV30 and TRBJ2-2, is SQTIHQWPATLVQPVGSPLSLECTVEGTSNPNLYWYRQAAGRGLQLLFYSVGIGQISSEVPQNLSASRPQDRQFILSSKKLLLSDSGFYLCAWRSRPPGRNTGELFFGEGSRLTVL.

V gene TRBV29-1 combines with J gene TRBJ2-3; the D gene could be TRBD1 or TRBD2 (5 bases each). The CDR3 is 11 amino acids. The germline V and J ends were trimmed by 4 bases and 6 bases, with 8 bases remaining between them. Germline values: CDR1 SQVTM, CDR2 ANQGSEA. The chain's CDR3 is CSVGGADTQYF. DNA for the CDR3: TGCAGCGTTGGAGGGGCCGATACGCAGTATTTT.

The chain has TRBV19 and TRBJ2-7, with D maybe TRBD1 (6 bases). Germline V gene sequence: CDR1 LNHDA, CDR2 SQIVND (reference sequence). V lost 5 bases and J 5 bases, leaving 13 bases between the germline ends. The CDR3 length is 13 residues. The CDR3 DNA reads TGTGCCAGTAGTTCCAGGGGAGCTAACGAGCAGTACTTC. Its translation is CASSSRGANEQYF.

This rearrangement joins TRBV12-3 or TRBV12-4 to TRBJ2-1, with a weak D call TRBD2 (7 bases). V was pared by 3 bases and J by 5 bases, with 14 bases between. This CDR3 is built from 15 residues. The CDR3 protein is CASSLAGAVNNEQFF. DNA for the CDR3: TGTGCCAGCAGTTTGGCGGGGGCCGTGAACAATGAGCAGTTCTTC.

The rearrangement links TRBV27 to TRBJ2-3; no definite D call. The CDR3 totals 15 residues. Germline lookup yields CDR1 MNHEY and CDR2 SMNVEV (reference sequence). The V gene lost 7 bases and the J gene lost 1 base, with 15 bases spanning the gap. CDR3: CASTARSSGTDTQYF. The CDR3 nucleotides are TGTGCCAGCACTGCAAGGAGTTCGGGCACAGATACGCAGTATTTT.

This clonotype was found many times. The V gene is TRBV5-1, the J gene TRBJ2-1, with D perhaps matching TRBD2 (5 bases). CDR1 and CDR2 (germline): SGHRS, YFSETQ. The CDR3 runs 15 residues. Trimming pared 5 bases from V and 0 bases from J, leaving 12 bases between. In nucleotides, the CDR3 is TGCGCCAGCAGGTTAGCGTCTAGCTCCTACAATGAGCAGTTCTTC. The encoded protein is CASRLASSSYNEQFF.

This chain connects TRBV3-1 to TRBJ2-5; D gene unclear. Germline V gene lookup returns CDR1 LGHDT and CDR2 YNNKEL (reference sequence). Trimming pared 4 bases from V and 3 bases from J, leaving 18 bases between. The CDR3 is made up of 16 amino acids. The CDR3 DNA follows: TGTGCCAGCAGCCCTTTTGAAAGGGCGTACGAAGAGACCCAGTACTTC. Protein: CASSPFERAYEETQYF.

This clonotype was counted only a few times. A much larger clone differs from this one at a single base, so this may be a read error. This chain joins TRBV5-1 and TRBJ2-3; D ambiguous. Germline assignment: CDR1 SGHRS and CDR2 YFSETQ. This CDR3 region has 13 residues. V was clipped by 0 bases and J by 2 bases, with 4 bases between them. The CDR3 loop reads CASSLGHTDTQYF. The CDR3 DNA reads as TGCGCCAGCAGCTTGGGGCACACAGATACGCAGTATTTT.

This clonotype was counted only a few times. V and J are TRBV20-1 and TRBJ1-2, with 7 bases aligning to TRBD1. J lost 3 bases, V lost 5 bases, and 6 bases had no gene match. Germline CDR1 is DFQATT and CDR2 is SNEGSKA (reference sequence). The CDR3 has 13 amino acids. DNA for the CDR3: TGCAGTGCTGGCACCGGGACAGACTATGGCTACACCTTC. Translated, it gives CSAGTGTDYGYTF.

This clonotype was detected a few times. V and J are TRBV7-9 and TRBJ1-6; D gene unclear. Per the germline V gene, CDR1 is SEHNR and CDR2 is FQNEAQ (reference sequence). Trimming took off 0 bases at V and 11 bases at J, with 5 bases between the two ends. There are 12 residues in the CDR3. In DNA form, the CDR3 reads TGTGCCAGCAGCTTAGCGGAGGCACCCCTCCACTTT. The encoded protein is CASSLAEAPLHF.

This clonotype was seen many times. The chain links TRBV24-1 to TRBJ2-1; D is tentatively TRBD1 or TRBD2 (5 bases each). This CDR3 is built from 15 residues. CDR1 is KGHDR, CDR2 SFDVKD, per germline. The V and J ends lost 3 bases and 5 bases respectively, with 13 bases between them. This CDR3 is CATSDPGTPHNEQFF. The DNA for the CDR3 is TGTGCCACCAGTGATCCCGGGACGCCTCACAATGAGCAGTTCTTC.

The chain uses TRBV6-2 or TRBV6-3 and TRBJ2-1, with D possibly called TRBD1 or TRBD2 (6 bases each). Germline V CDR1 and CDR2: MNHEY, SVGEGT. The CDR3 has 14 amino acids. Deletions cut 6 bases from V and 3 bases from J, with 12 bases between. The CDR3 spells CASRGRGGYNEQFF. CDR3 in DNA: TGTGCCAGCAGGGGCAGGGGAGGCTACAATGAGCAGTTCTTC.

This clonotype was counted at least ten times. This CDR3 reads CASSYNEVLNTEAFF. In nucleotides, the CDR3 is TGTGCCAGCAGTTACAACGAGGTCCTGAACACTGAAGCTTTCTTT. This rearrangement joins TRBV6-5 to TRBJ1-1; D call uncertain. The V gene's germline CDR1 is MNHEY and CDR2 SVGAGI. The CDR3 extends over 15 amino acids. V was cut by 2 bases and J by 0 bases, with 10 bases left in between.